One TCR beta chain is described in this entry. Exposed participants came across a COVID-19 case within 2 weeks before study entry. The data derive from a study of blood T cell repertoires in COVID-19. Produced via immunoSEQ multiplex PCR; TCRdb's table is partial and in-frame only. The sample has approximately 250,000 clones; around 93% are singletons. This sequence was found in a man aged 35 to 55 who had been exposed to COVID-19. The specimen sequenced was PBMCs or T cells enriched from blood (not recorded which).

This CDR3 reads CASSPWEGSNTEAFF. The CDR3 DNA sequence: TGTGCCAGCAGCCCCTGGGAGGGGTCGAACACTGAAGCTTTCTTT. The V gene is TRBV9, the J gene TRBJ1-1; D perhaps matches TRBD1 (5 bases). This CDR3 spans 15 amino acids. Germline V gives CDR1 SGDLS, CDR2 YYNGEE. The germline V and J ends were trimmed by 4 bases and 1 base, with 14 bases remaining between them.